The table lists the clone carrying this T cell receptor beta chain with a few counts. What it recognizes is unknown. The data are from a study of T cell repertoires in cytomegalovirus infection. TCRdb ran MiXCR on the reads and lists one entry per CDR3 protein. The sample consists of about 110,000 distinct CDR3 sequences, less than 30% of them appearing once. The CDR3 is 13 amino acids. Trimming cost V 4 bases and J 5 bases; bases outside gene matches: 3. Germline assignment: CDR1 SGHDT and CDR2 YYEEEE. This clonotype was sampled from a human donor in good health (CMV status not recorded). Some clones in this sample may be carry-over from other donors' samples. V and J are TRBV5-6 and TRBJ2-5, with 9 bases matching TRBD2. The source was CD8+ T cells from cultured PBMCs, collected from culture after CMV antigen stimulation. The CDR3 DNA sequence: TGTGCCAGCAGCGGTGGACTAGCGGAGACCCAGTACTTC. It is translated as CASSGGLAETQYF.